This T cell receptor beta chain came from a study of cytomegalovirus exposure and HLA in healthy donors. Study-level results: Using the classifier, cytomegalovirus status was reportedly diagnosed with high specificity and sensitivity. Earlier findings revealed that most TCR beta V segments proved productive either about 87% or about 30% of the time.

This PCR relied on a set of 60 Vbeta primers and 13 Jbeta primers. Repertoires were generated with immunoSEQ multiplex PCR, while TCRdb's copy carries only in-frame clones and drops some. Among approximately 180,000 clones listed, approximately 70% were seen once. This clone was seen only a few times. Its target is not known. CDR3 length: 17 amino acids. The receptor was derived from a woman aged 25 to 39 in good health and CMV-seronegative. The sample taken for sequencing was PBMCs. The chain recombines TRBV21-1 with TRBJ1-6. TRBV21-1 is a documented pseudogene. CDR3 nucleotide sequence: TGTGCCAGCAGCAAAAGGGAGCGAAGGGAAGTGAATTCACCCCTCCACTTT. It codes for CASSKRERREVNSPLHF.